The rows below give T cell receptor beta chains drawn from one sample of a study of blood T cell repertoires in COVID-19. Sequenced by immunoSEQ multiplex PCR; TCRdb stores in-frame clones only, minus some. This sample has a few hundred thousand clones, with roughly four fifths found just once. The sequencing input was PBMCs or T cells enriched from blood (not recorded which). The origin of the receptors is a woman aged 45-65 years who had recovered from COVID-19. Each CDR3 is given with its conserved first and last residue. Fields, in order: V gene, J gene, clone size, D gene, CDR3 DNA, CDR3 protein. A D gene is named only where the DNA matches it firmly. A clone size is listed for some rows: how often the clone was seen (once, few, many), or a class if it is expanded.

TRBV3-1/TRBV3-2	TRBJ1-1	-	TRBD1	TGTGCCAGCAGCCAAGAGCAGGGGGGCACTGAAGCTTTCTTT	CASSQEQGGTEAFF
TRBV7-2	TRBJ1-2	once	-	TGTGCCAGCAGCGTTGGCGGCCGCCAAGCCTATGGCTACACCTTC	CASSVGGRQAYGYTF
TRBV5-4	TRBJ1-1	once	-	TGTGCCAGCAGCCATGACAGTTACACTGAAGCTTTCTTT	CASSHDSYTEAFF
TRBV29-1	TRBJ1-5	-	-	TGCAGCGTTGGGGACACCACTAATCAGCCCCAGCATTTT	CSVGDTTNQPQHF
TRBV4-1	TRBJ1-2	-	-	TGCGCCAGCAGCCAAGAAGTGGGGCCTCCCTCTGGCTACACCTTC	CASSQEVGPPSGYTF
TRBV9	TRBJ1-1	few	-	TGTGCCAGCAGCGTAGAGCCCCGTGATACTGAAGCTTTCTTT	CASSVEPRDTEAFF
TRBV7-3	TRBJ2-5	-	TRBD1	TGTGCCAGCAGCTCTTGGGACAGGGGTGTGGTACAAGAGACCCAGTACTTC	CASSSWDRGVVQETQYF
TRBV20-1	TRBJ1-2	-	TRBD1	TGCAGTGCTGTTAGGACAGGTGGCTACACCTTC	CSAVRTGGYTF
TRBV6-2/TRBV6-3	TRBJ1-2	-	-	TGTGCCAGCAGTTACGCAGTCGTGGGCAATGGCTACACCTTC	CASSYAVVGNGYTF
TRBV19	TRBJ2-2	-	TRBD1	TGTGCCAGTAGTATAGGCGCCGGGACAGGGGTAACCGGGGAGCTGTTTTTT	CASSIGAGTGVTGELFF
TRBV6-2/TRBV6-3	TRBJ1-1	-	-	TGTGCCAGCAGTATAACAGGGAACACTGAAGCTTTCTTT	CASSITGNTEAFF
TRBV7-2	TRBJ1-2	-	TRBD1	TGTGCCAGCAGCATGGACAGGGTCAACTATGGCTACACCTTC	CASSMDRVNYGYTF
TRBV5-1	TRBJ2-5	-	-	TGCGCCAGCAGCTTGGTGGGGGGTCAAGAGACCCAGTACTTC	CASSLVGGQETQYF
TRBV7-9	TRBJ2-2	-	-	TGTGCCAGCGAGGAGACAGCCGGGACCGGGGAGCTGTTTTTT	CASEETAGTGELFF
TRBV3-1/TRBV3-2	TRBJ1-3	-	-	TGTGCCAGCAGCCCCCTAGGAAACACCATATATTTT	CASSPLGNTIYF
TRBV5-1	TRBJ2-7	once	TRBD2	TGCGCCAGCAGCTCCCCCGGGACTAGAGGCTACGAGCAGTACTTC	CASSSPGTRGYEQYF
TRBV7-2	TRBJ1-2	once	-	TGTGCCAGCAGCTTAGCAGGGAGTGGGGGCTACACCTTC	CASSLAGSGGYTF
TRBV5-1	TRBJ1-3	-	TRBD1	TGCGCCAGTGGGACAGATGGAAACACCATATATTTT	CASGTDGNTIYF